This T cell receptor (beta chain) appears in the sequencing data of a study of blood T cell repertoires in COVID-19. Study background: The United States, Italy and Spain were the sources of the acute and convalescent COVID-19 samples. In each case, the material was cDNA or gDNA derived from T cells, B-cell-depleted T cells, or PBMCs.

Seattle patients were enrolled while actively infected and followed longitudinally. As processed by the authors: Amplified reference gene primers provided the basis for estimating nucleated cell counts. TCRdb's table, derived via immunoSEQ multiplex PCR, lists solely in-frame clones and lacks some. Clone size and the V and J calls come from that table; the DNA yielded D and trimming. The profile shows 300,000 to 400,000 clones, about 87% of them singletons. The CDR3 loop spans 19 amino acids. Germline V gives CDR1 LGHNA, CDR2 YNFKEQ. The V and J ends lost 0 bases and 0 bases, in that order; junction bases with no gene match: 5.

The gene calls are TRBV4-2 and TRBJ2-4, with 13 bases that match TRBD2. Sequencing used peripheral blood. The sequence was collected from a woman aged 45-65 years with COVID-19, enrolled during active disease. The CDR3 reads CASSQELAGGRVAKNIQYF. CDR3 coding DNA: TGTGCCAGCAGCCAAGAACTAGCGGGAGGGCGGGTAGCCAAAAACATTCAGTACTTC.